Given below is one T cell receptor (beta chain) in context. Its binding antigen is unknown. No much larger clone exists at a distance of one base, and base qualities are not known. The method behind the library was the immunoSEQ multiplex PCR assay. Rearranged TCR beta chain sequences were amplified with the hsTCRB Kit following the manufacturer's protocol. TCRB libraries were sequenced on an Illumina MiSeq. The original methods were these. The proprietary platform of the kit vendor was used for demultiplexing, trimming and gene mapping. Not all clones reach the TCRdb copy of this immuneACCESS table, which keeps in-frame sequences only. Checked studies attribute under half of the gap to unresolved V genes and leave the rest unexplained. V and J calls and clone size come straight from that table; D and trimming were deduced from the DNA. The sample has roughly 30,000 clones on record, roughly four fifths of them singletons. The ten top clones hold 17% of the sample.

The time point label here, explained by the study, means: week 23, last vaccination. Every vaccine dose consisted of 300 ug of a 20-mer mutant IDH1 peptide in Montanide, administered subcutaneously together with topical imiquimod. The donors had newly diagnosed IDH1-mutant astrocytomas of WHO grade 3 or 4 that showed loss of nuclear ATRX. The samples were drawn from NOA16, a multicentre, single-arm, open-label phase I trial in Germany that tested a mutant IDH1 peptide vaccine in humans for the first time. Genomic DNA for TCRB sequencing was extracted from EDTA blood using the DNeasy Blood and Tissue Kit. V and J lose 0 bases and 2 bases, and a span of 7 bases separates them. The CDR3 sequence holds 13 residues, the cysteine and phenylalanine included. The sequence is cut down to CDR3 DNA, 39 bases in frame from base 1. The germline V gene encodes CDR1 GTSNPN and CDR2 SVGIG (reference sequence). This entry belongs to a study of a mutant IDH1 vaccine in newly diagnosed glioma (dated by TCRdb to the early 2020s). About the investigation overall: Across visits V03 through V10, patients got a total of eight vaccinations, given in weeks 1, 3, 5, 7, 11, 15, 19 and 23. Vaccination started 4-6 weeks after radiotherapy alone, or was given together with temozolomide cycles in the groups whose treatment included chemotherapy. Of the approximately 33 patients who were treated, about 62% were male and roughly 38% were female, and the mean age was about 37 years. Before enrollment, patients had received standard therapy of radiotherapy alone, temozolomide alone, or radiochemotherapy with temozolomide; most received the combination. Peripheral blood was drawn at six visits: V03 (baseline), V05, V07, V10, V12 and V13. Longitudinal TCRB deep sequencing was performed for roughly 27 treated patients wherever samples were available for exploratory analyses. Paper-wide results and their limitations: Across multiple MHC alleles, vaccine-induced immune responses were seen in around 93% of patients. It was noted by the authors that analyses of patient blood samples could not be reproduced owing to sample limitations. PBMC samples for TCRB deep sequencing were selected based on availability. Pseudoprogression seemed to be unrelated to changes in the top peripheral T cell clonotypes found by TCRB sequencing.

The sequence links TRBV30 to TRBJ2-5, with no confidently assigned D gene. The TCR comes from a woman aged 25 to 45 with glioma. Sample: PBMCs, taken from a glioma patient whose treatment included an IDH1 peptide vaccine. The CDR3 protein is CAWSVGLQETQYF. At the DNA level, the sequence is TGTGCCTGGAGTGTAGGGCTTCAAGAGACCCAGTACTTC.